This passage covers 19 T cell receptor beta chains from one sample sequenced in a study of blood T cell repertoires in COVID-19. Profiled with immunoSEQ multiplex PCR; TCRdb holds only in-frame clones, not every one. This table holds fewer than 350,000 clones, about 85% found once. Specimen: PBMCs or T cells enriched from blood (not recorded which). All receptors come from a woman aged 50 to 60 who had recovered from COVID-19.

The J gene is TRBJ2-1, the V gene TRBV3-1 (or the pseudogene TRBV3-2), with D uncertain. The CDR3 covers 13 residues. V was shortened by 3 bases and J by 13 bases, with 16 bases between the two germline ends. Germline CDR1 is LGHDT and CDR2 is YNNKEL (reference sequence). CDR3 sequence: CASSQGIPAPQFF. Written as DNA, the CDR3 is TGTGCCAGCAGCCAGGGCATTCCCGCCCCCCAGTTCTTC.

V is TRBV30 and J is TRBJ1-1, with D uncertain. Per the germline V gene, CDR1 is GTSNPN and CDR2 is SVGIG (reference sequence). The CDR3 has 13 amino acids. Trimming cost V 0 bases and J 1 base, with 6 bases left between them. CDR3 residues: CAWSVISNTEAFF. The CDR3 DNA reads TGTGCCTGGAGTGTTATATCGAACACTGAAGCTTTCTTT. Full variable domain (missing parts from reference TRBV30 and TRBJ1-1): SQTIHQWPATLVQPVGSPLSLECTVEGTSNPNLYWYRQAAGRGLQLLFYSVGIGQISSEVPQNLSASRPQDRQFILSSKKLLLSDSGFYLCAWSVISNTEAFFGQGTRLTVV.

The V and J genes are TRBV4-1 and TRBJ1-4, with 9 bases identical to TRBD1. After removal of 1 base from V and 8 bases from J, the junction contained 5 bases not matched to a gene. The CDR3 is made up of 15 amino acids. Germline CDR1 and CDR2: MGHRA and YSYEKL. This CDR3 reads CASSQAGTGREKLFF. The CDR3 DNA reads as TGCGCCAGCAGCCAAGCAGGGACAGGGCGGGAAAAACTGTTTTTT.

The V call is TRBV19, the J call TRBJ1-5, with D uncertain. The CDR3 consists of 14 residues. Germline lookup yields CDR1 LNHDA and CDR2 SQIVND (reference sequence). The V end lost 3 bases, the J end lost 5 bases, and 11 bases lay between the germline ends. The CDR3 DNA follows: TGTGCCAGTAGTATCCCCATACGAGATCAGCCCCAGCATTTT. Translating it yields CASSIPIRDQPQHF.

The genes are TRBV7-2 and TRBJ2-4; 7 bases are shared with TRBD2. Germline loops: CDR1 SGHTA, CDR2 FQGNSA. V lost 2 bases and J lost 0; bases outside the gene matches: 13. CDR3 length: 19 residues. The chain's CDR3 is CASSLPQFSGLLAKNIQYF. The DNA of the CDR3 is TGTGCCAGCAGCTTACCCCAATTTAGCGGGTTACTAGCCAAAAACATTCAGTACTTC.

V is TRBV4-3 and J is TRBJ2-3, with TRBD2 matching over 12 bases. In germline, CDR1 is LGHNA, CDR2 YSLEER. Trimming cost V 0 bases and J 6 bases; bases outside gene matches: 7. CDR3 length equals 17 residues. DNA for the CDR3: TGCGCCAGCAGCCAAGATCACGAGCTAGCGGGGGGGGATACGCAGTATTTT. Its translation is CASSQDHELAGGDTQYF.

This clone was detected a few times. The J gene is TRBJ1-1, the V gene TRBV29-1; D is ambiguous. Looked up from germline, CDR1 is SQVTM and CDR2 is ANQGSEA. Trimming took off 6 bases at V and 5 bases at J, with 19 bases between the two ends. This CDR3 contains 14 residues. CDR3 in DNA: TGCAGCGTAGACTTTATGGGTGAGGCGACTGAAGCTTTCTTT. Protein product: CSVDFMGEATEAFF. Based on the CDR3 plus reference TRBV29-1 and TRBJ1-1, the full variable domain is SAVISQKPSRDICQRGTSLTIQCQVDSQVTMMFWYRQQPGQSLTLIATANQGSEATYESGFVIDKFPISRPNLTFSTLTVSNMSPEDSSIYLCSVDFMGEATEAFFGQGTRLTVV.

The chain's CDR3 is CASSPGLAGVYADTQYF. Written as DNA, the CDR3 is TGCGCCAGCAGCCCGGGACTAGCGGGAGTTTATGCAGATACGCAGTATTTT. V usage is TRBV10-1 and J usage is TRBJ2-3; 14 nucleotides align to TRBD2. After removal of 6 bases from V and 4 bases from J, the junction contained 9 bases not matched to a gene. Germline loops: CDR1 WNHNN, CDR2 SYGVQD (reference sequence). There are 17 residues in the CDR3.

With regard to this clone: A read error may produce the germline difference seen at one junction end. The V and J genes are TRBV6-1 and TRBJ2-4, with 9 positions matching TRBD1. CDR3 size: 12 residues. The germline CDR1 and CDR2 sequences are MNHNS and SASEGT. The CDR3, as DNA: TGTGCCAGCAGTGAATATGTTGGGACAGGGTTTTTC. Protein: CASSEYVGTGFF.

This chain links TRBV18 with TRBJ2-2, with 7 bases identical to TRBD1. The V segment lost 4 bases and the J segment 4 bases; nucleotides outside the gene matches: 6. Germline V CDR1 and CDR2: KGHSH, LQKENI. The CDR3 covers 15 residues. CDR3 sequence (DNA): TGTGCCAGCTCACAGCTACAGGGGCGCACCGGGGAGCTGTTTTTT. Protein sequence: CASSQLQGRTGELFF.

The gene calls are TRBV2 and TRBJ1-2; D not certain. Germline V gene lookup returns CDR1 SNHLY and CDR2 FYNNEI. The V end was cut by 2 bases, the J end by 7 bases, with 17 bases between. The CDR3 runs 15 residues. CDR3 residues: CASSESGEGQAGYTF. The CDR3 nucleotides read TGTGCCAGCAGTGAATCCGGGGAGGGCCAGGCTGGCTACACCTTC. Supplemented by reference TRBV2 and TRBJ1-2, the full variable domain reads EPEVTQTPSHQVTQMGQEVILRCVPISNHLYFYWYRQILGQKVEFLVSFYNNEISEKSEIFDDQFSVERPDGSNFTLKIRSTKLEDSAMYFCASSESGEGQAGYTFGSGTRLTVV.

This chain links TRBV5-1 with TRBJ1-1; D remains unclear. Germline V gene sequence: CDR1 SGHRS, CDR2 YFSETQ. CDR3 length: 14 residues. The V and J ends lost 0 bases and 4 bases respectively, with 10 bases between them. This CDR3 reads CASSLGVASTEAFF. In nucleotides, the CDR3 is TGCGCCAGCAGCTTGGGAGTTGCTAGCACTGAAGCTTTCTTT.

V is TRBV12-3 or TRBV12-4 and J is TRBJ1-2, with 8 bases aligning to TRBD1. This CDR3 spans 12 amino acids. V shed 6 bases and J 8 bases; nucleotides not matched to a gene: 5. CDR3 sequence (DNA): TGTGCCAGCAGCGGACAGGGCCGGGGCTACACCTTC. Translating gives CASSGQGRGYTF.

This sequence joins TRBV24-1 and TRBJ2-2; 7 positions match TRBD1. With 3 bases clipped from V and 0 bases from J, the junction kept 6 bases outside the gene matches. Germline assignment: CDR1 KGHDR and CDR2 SFDVKD. The CDR3 consists of 17 residues. In nucleotides, the CDR3 is TGTGCCACCAGTGATCCACAGGGGTTGGCGAACACCGGGGAGCTGTTTTTT. Protein: CATSDPQGLANTGELFF.

J is TRBJ2-3 and V is TRBV11-2; D remains ambiguous. Germline CDR1 and CDR2: SGHAT and FQNNGV. Trimming left V 1 base short and J 3 bases short, with 5 bases between. The CDR3 loop spans 13 amino acids. CDR3 DNA: TGTGCCAGCAGCTTAGTCCCGACAGATACGCAGTATTTT. Translating it yields CASSLVPTDTQYF.

This sequence joins TRBV15 and TRBJ1-4; 9 bases are shared with TRBD1. The CDR3 spans 16 residues. Germline V gives CDR1 LNHNV, CDR2 YYDKDF (reference sequence). J gave up 9 bases and V 1 base, and 9 bases lay outside the gene matches. CDR3 nucleotide sequence: TGTGCCACCAGCAGAGTCGGGACAGGGAAGGATAAAAAACTGTTTTTT. Residues: CATSRVGTGKDKKLFF. The variable domain in full, with the rest retrieved from reference TRBV15 and TRBJ1-4, is DAMVIQNPRYQVTQFGKPVTLSCSQTLNHNVMYWYQQKSSQAPKLLFHYYDKDFNNEADTPDNFQSRRPNTSFCFLDIRSPGLGDTAMYLCATSRVGTGKDKKLFFGSGTQLSVL.

V gene TRBV6-1 combines with J gene TRBJ2-7, with TRBD2 matching 7 bases. The V and J ends lost 5 bases and 3 bases, in that order; junction bases with no gene match: 7. Germline values: CDR1 MNHNS, CDR2 SASEGT. CDR3 length equals 14 residues. The CDR3 bases are TGTGCCAGCAGTACCCGGCTAGCGGACTACGAGCAGTACTTC. Amino acid sequence: CASSTRLADYEQYF.

V gene TRBV9 combines with J gene TRBJ1-4, with TRBD1 identical over 8 bases. The length of the CDR3 is 17 residues. With V trimmed by 0 bases and J by 6 bases, 10 bases remained unmatched. In germline, CDR1 is SGDLS, CDR2 YYNGEE. CDR3 loop: CASSVGPTGGSHEKLFF. CDR3 sequence (DNA): TGTGCCAGCAGCGTAGGGCCCACAGGGGGGTCCCATGAAAAACTGTTTTTT.

The rearrangement links TRBV29-1 to TRBJ1-5, with a possible D match to TRBD1 (6 bases). Germline assignment: CDR1 SQVTM and CDR2 ANQGSEA. With 6 bases removed from V and 6 bases from J, the gap between germline ends came to 15 bases. The CDR3 covers 13 residues. In DNA form, the CDR3 reads TGCAGCGTGGGTGACAGGATGGGTCAGCCCCAGCATTTT. Protein sequence: CSVGDRMGQPQHF. Looking up the rest from reference TRBV29-1 and TRBJ1-5 gives the full variable domain: SAVISQKPSRDICQRGTSLTIQCQVDSQVTMMFWYRQQPGQSLTLIATANQGSEATYESGFVIDKFPISRPNLTFSTLTVSNMSPEDSSIYLCSVGDRMGQPQHFGDGTRLSIL.